Each of the 5 T cell receptor beta chains below was sequenced from the same sample in a study of blood T cell repertoires in COVID-19 (dated by TCRdb to the early 2020s). Receptor amplification or capture employed the immunoSEQ multiplex PCR assay. As stored in TCRdb, this immuneACCESS dataset retains in-frame rearrangements with V and J assigned. A fraction of the clones does not appear; measured against another copy, unresolved V genes explain less than half of the discrepancy, and the remainder lacks a known reason. The table for this sample lists around 240,000 clones; roughly four fifths of them were counted only once. The ten most abundant clones make up around 7.2% of the sample. Input material: peripheral blood. The receptors come from a woman between 45 and 65 years old with acute or convalescent COVID-19.

The V call is TRBV3-1 (or the pseudogene TRBV3-2), the J call TRBJ1-4, with D perhaps TRBD1 (5 bases). Germline-derived CDR1 and CDR2 are LGHDT and YNNKEL (reference sequence). The CDR3 runs to 14 residues. Trimming took 5 bases from V and 4 from J, leaving 11 bases between them. CDR3 sequence (DNA): TGTGCCAGCAGCAATGGACAAGATAATGAAAAACTGTTTTTT. Translated, it gives CASSNGQDNEKLFF.

V usage is TRBV19 and J usage is TRBJ2-7; TRBD1 matches 7 bases. The germline gives CDR1 LNHDA, CDR2 SQIVND (reference sequence). The length of the CDR3 is 13 residues. Unmatched junction bases numbered 3, after V lost 6 bases and J lost 1 base. CDR3 coding DNA: TGTGCCAGTAGCAAACAGGGGTCCTACGAGCAGTACTTC. Its protein is CASSKQGSYEQYF.

The V and J genes are TRBV27 and TRBJ2-3, with TRBD1 as a possible D gene (6 bases). V was trimmed by 2 bases and J by 2 bases, leaving 14 bases between them. Germline V gene lookup returns CDR1 MNHEY and CDR2 SMNVEV (reference sequence). This CDR3 has 16 amino acids. In nucleotides, the CDR3 is TGTGCCAGCAGTTTAGTAGGCAGGGGTGCCACAGATACGCAGTATTTT. Translating gives CASSLVGRGATDTQYF.

The gene calls are TRBV6-1 and TRBJ1-3, with a tentative D call TRBD1 (6 bases). The CDR3 is made up of 15 amino acids. CDR1 is MNHNS, CDR2 SASEGT, per germline. Trimming took off 3 bases at V and 2 bases at J, with 11 bases between the two ends. The CDR3 reads CASSDMTGPGNTIYF. The CDR3 DNA follows: TGTGCCAGCAGTGATATGACAGGACCTGGAAACACCATATATTTT.

For the CDR3, the DNA is TGCGCCAGCGAGACTAGCGGGAGTAGGTCAGATACGCAGTATTTT. It yields the protein CASETSGSRSDTQYF. This sequence joins TRBV5-1 and TRBJ2-3; 12 bases are shared with TRBD2. This CDR3 spans 15 amino acids. The trim removed 7 bases at V and 4 bases at J, leaving 7 bases unmatched. Germline values: CDR1 SGHRS, CDR2 YFSETQ.